The entry that follows covers one T cell receptor beta chain sequence. Its antigen is as yet unknown. This specimen comes from a study of cytomegalovirus exposure and HLA in healthy donors. General study results and limits: As was reported, the classifier diagnosed cytomegalovirus status with high specificity and sensitivity. There were reportedly fewer N-insertions in an Asian-associated ancestry cluster than the roughly 670-donor mean, in a later analysis. Further analysis was carried out later, and it showed several of the most significant clusters appearing linked to common viral pathogens.

The primer mix had 60 Vbeta and 13 Jbeta primers. TCRdb's table, derived via immunoSEQ multiplex PCR, lists solely in-frame clones and lacks some. The table lists under 200,000 clones, approximately 88% of them singletons. Per the germline V gene, CDR1 is SGHNT and CDR2 is YENEEA. V dropped 0 bases and J dropped 1; count of bases not matched to a gene: 10. The CDR3 sequence is 20 residues long. The TCR was taken from a woman between 50 and 59 years old in good health and CMV-seropositive. The rearrangement links TRBV11-3 to TRBJ2-4; 12 bases agree with TRBD2. Source material: PBMCs. The CDR3 loop is CASSLDLLAGGAGAKNIQYF. Here the CDR3 DNA reads TGTGCCAGCAGCTTAGATCTGCTAGCGGGGGGGGCCGGGGCCAAAAACATTCAGTACTTC.